This T cell receptor beta chain was sequenced in a study of Ad26.COV2.S vaccination and SARS-CoV-2 variants. Overall study: The COV1001 Ad26.COV2.S trial arm included the donor. Doses of Ad26.COV2.S were injected into muscle once or twice, 56 days apart.

Germline values: CDR1 MNHEY, CDR2 SVGAGI. The germline V and J ends were trimmed by 6 bases and 1 base, with 12 bases remaining between them. The CDR3 is made up of 14 amino acids. The table came from immunoSEQ multiplex PCR; TCRdb's copy has only in-frame clones and leaves some out. The profile shows some 340,000 clones, around four fifths of them singletons. Described treatment: around 19 received Ad26.COV2.S at low or high dose, single or two shots; several received placebo; per-sample allocation not given. The samples date from day 63 after the first vaccine or placebo injection. Findings and caveats of the study: Vaccinees reportedly had broad spike-specific CD8+ and CD4+ T cell responses. Vaccinees displayed broader spike-specific TCR repertoires than placebo recipients.

Note on this clone: Its antigen is still unknown.

This TCR derives from a person between 18 and 65 years old who received the Ad26.COV2.S COVID-19 vaccine or a placebo. The sequenced sample was peripheral blood, obtained in a trial of Ad26.COV2.S vaccine versus placebo. This rearrangement joins TRBV6-5 to TRBJ1-1; no definite D call. The CDR3 region has the DNA TGTGCCAGCAGCCCCCTTCATGGGAACACTGAAGCTTTCTTT. Residues: CASSPLHGNTEAFF.